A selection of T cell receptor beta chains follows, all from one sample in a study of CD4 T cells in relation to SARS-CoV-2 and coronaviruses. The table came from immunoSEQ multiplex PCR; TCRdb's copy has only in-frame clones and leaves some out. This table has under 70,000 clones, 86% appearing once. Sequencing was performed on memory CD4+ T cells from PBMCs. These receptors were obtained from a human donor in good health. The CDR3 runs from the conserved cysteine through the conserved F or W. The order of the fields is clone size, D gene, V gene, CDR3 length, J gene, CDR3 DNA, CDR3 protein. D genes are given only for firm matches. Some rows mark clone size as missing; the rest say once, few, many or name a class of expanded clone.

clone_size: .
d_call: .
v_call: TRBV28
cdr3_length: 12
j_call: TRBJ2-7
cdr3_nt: TGTGCCAGCAGTTTATGGGGTTACGAGCAGTACTTC
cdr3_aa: CASSLWGYEQYF

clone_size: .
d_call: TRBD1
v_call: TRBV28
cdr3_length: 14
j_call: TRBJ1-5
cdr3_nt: TGTGCCAGCAGAACCCGGGACAGGGGCCAGCCCCAGCATTTT
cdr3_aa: CASRTRDRGQPQHF

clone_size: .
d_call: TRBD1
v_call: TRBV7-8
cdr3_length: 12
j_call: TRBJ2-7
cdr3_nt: TGTGCCAGCAGTTTTACACAGGGGCAGCAGTACTTC
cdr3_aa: CASSFTQGQQYF

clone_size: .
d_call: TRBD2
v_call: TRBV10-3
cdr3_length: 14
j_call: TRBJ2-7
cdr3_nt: TGTGCCATCAAGACTAGCGGGAGCTCCTACGAGCAGTACTTC
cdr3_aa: CAIKTSGSSYEQYF

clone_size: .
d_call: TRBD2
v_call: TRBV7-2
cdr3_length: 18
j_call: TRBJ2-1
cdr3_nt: TGTGCCAGCAGCTTAGCTTATCAGGGACTAGCGGGAAACAATGAGCAGTTCTTC
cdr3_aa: CASSLAYQGLAGNNEQFF

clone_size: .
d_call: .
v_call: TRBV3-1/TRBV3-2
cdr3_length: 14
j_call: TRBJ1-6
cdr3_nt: TGTGCCAGCAGCCAAATGGTGAAAAATTCACCCCTCCACTTT
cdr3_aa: CASSQMVKNSPLHF

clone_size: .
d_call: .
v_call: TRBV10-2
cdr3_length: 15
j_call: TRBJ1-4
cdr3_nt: TGCGCCAGCAGTGGTCGGGACGCCTTCGGGCGAAAACTGTTTTTT
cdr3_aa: CASSGRDAFGRKLFF

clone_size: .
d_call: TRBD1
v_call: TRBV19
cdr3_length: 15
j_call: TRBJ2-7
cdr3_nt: TGTGCCAGTAGTACTTCCGGGACAGCGGCCTACGAGCAGTACTTC
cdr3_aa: CASSTSGTAAYEQYF

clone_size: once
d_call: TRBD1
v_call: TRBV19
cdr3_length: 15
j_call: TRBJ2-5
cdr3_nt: TGTGCCAGTAGTATAGGTGGGACAGGCCAAGAGACCCAGTACTTC
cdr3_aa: CASSIGGTGQETQYF

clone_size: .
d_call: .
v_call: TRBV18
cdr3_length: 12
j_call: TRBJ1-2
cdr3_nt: TGTGCCAGCTCACTACAGGGAGACGGCTACACCTTC
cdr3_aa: CASSLQGDGYTF

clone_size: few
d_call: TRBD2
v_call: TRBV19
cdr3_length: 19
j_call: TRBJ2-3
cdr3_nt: TGTGCCAGTAGTTCAGGACTAGCGGAGTACGGAAGCGGCACAGATACGCAGTATTTT
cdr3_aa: CASSSGLAEYGSGTDTQYF

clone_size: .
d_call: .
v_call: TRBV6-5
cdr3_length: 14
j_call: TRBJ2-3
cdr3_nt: TGTGCCAGCAAGCAGACCGGAAGCACAGATACGCAGTATTTT
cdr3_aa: CASKQTGSTDTQYF

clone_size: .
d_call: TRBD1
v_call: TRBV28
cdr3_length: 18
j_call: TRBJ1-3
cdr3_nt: TGTGCCAGCAGTGGGAGGGACAGGAACCTAAACTCTGGAAACACCATATATTTT
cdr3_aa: CASSGRDRNLNSGNTIYF

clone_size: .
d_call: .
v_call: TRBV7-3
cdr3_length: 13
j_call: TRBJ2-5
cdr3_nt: TGTGCCAGCAGCTTAAGGGACGCACAGACCCAGTACTTC
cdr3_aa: CASSLRDAQTQYF

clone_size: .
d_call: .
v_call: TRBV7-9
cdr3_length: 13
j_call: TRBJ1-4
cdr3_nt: TGTGCCACCCAAAGAGGGGCGAATGAAAAACTGTTTTTT
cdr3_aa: CATQRGANEKLFF

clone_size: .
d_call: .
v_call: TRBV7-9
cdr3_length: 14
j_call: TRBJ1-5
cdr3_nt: TGTGCCAGCAGCTTATCAGGGGGCAATCAGCCCCAGCATTTT
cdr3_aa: CASSLSGGNQPQHF

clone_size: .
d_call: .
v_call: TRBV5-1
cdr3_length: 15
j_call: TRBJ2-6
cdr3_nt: TGCGCCAGCAGCTCTCGGGCCTCTGGGGCCAACGTCCTGACTTTC
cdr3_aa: CASSSRASGANVLTF

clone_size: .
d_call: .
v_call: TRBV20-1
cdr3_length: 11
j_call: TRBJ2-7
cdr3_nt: TGCAGTGCTAACCGACAGTACGAGCAGTACTTC
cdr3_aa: CSANRQYEQYF